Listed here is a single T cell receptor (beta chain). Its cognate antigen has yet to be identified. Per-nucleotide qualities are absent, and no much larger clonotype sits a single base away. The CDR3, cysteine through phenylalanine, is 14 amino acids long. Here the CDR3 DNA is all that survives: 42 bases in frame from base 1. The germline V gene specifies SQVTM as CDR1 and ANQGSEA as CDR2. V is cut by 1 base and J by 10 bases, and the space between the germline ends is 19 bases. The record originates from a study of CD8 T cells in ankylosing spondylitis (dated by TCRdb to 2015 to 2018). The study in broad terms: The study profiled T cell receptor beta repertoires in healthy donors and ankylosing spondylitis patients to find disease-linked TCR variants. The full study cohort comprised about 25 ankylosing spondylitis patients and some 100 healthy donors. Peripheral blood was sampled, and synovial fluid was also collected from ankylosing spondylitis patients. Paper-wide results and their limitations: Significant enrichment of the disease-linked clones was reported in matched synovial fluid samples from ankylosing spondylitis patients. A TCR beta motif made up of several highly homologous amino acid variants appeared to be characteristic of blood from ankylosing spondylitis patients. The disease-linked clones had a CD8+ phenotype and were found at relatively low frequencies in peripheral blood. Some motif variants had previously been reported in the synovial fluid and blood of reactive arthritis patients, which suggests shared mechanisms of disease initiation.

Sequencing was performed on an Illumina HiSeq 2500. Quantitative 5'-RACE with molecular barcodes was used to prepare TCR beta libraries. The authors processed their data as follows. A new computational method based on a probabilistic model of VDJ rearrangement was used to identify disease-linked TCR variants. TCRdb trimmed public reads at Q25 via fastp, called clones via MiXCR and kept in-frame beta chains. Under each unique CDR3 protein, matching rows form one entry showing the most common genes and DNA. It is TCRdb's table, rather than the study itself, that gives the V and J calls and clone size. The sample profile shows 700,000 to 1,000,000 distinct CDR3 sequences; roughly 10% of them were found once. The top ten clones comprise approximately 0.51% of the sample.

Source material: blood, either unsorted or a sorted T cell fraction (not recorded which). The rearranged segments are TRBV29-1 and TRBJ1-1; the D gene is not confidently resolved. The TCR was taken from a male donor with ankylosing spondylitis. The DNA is TGCAGCGTTGAAGGCAGGCGGATGGTTCCGGGAGCTTTCTTT. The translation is CSVEGRRMVPGAFF. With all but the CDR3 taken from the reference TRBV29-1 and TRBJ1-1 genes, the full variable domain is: SAVISQKPSRDICQRGTSLTIQCQVDSQVTMMFWYRQQPGQSLTLIATANQGSEATYESGFVIDKFPISRPNLTFSTLTVSNMSPEDSSIYLCSVEGRRMVPGAFFGQGTRLTVV.